A selection of T cell receptor beta chains follows, all from one sample in a study of blood T cell repertoires in COVID-19. TCRdb keeps only in-frame clones here, not all; method: immunoSEQ multiplex PCR. The sample lists nearly 200,000 clones, approximately 80% occurring once. Source material: peripheral blood. The receptor set was obtained from a human donor with acute or convalescent COVID-19. The donor label of this sample is uncertain. Each CDR3 is given with its conserved first and last residue. A D gene is named only where the DNA matches it firmly. Not every row has a clone size; where given, it reads once, few, many or a size class.

size	length	D	V	J	CDR3	DNA
-	15	TRBD1	TRBV2	TRBJ1-6	CASSKSGTGSSPLHF	TGTGCCAGCAGTAAGTCCGGGACAGGATCTTCACCCCTCCACTTT
-	18	TRBD2	TRBV5-1	TRBJ2-6	CASSLERAGGTGANVLTF	TGCGCCAGCAGCTTGGAACGAGCCGGGGGGACCGGGGCCAACGTCCTGACTTTC
few	14	TRBD1	TRBV18	TRBJ1-1	CASSPGQGVNEAFF	TGTGCCAGCTCACCAGGGCAGGGGGTTAATGAAGCTTTCTTT
-	16	TRBD1	TRBV11-2	TRBJ2-1	CASSLTGQGAGGEQFF	TGTGCCAGCAGCCTAACAGGTCAGGGGGCCGGCGGTGAGCAGTTCTTC
-	17	TRBD1	TRBV2	TRBJ1-3	CASSEPDRASSGNTIYF	TGTGCCAGCAGTGAACCCGACAGGGCGAGCTCTGGAAACACCATATATTTT
-	14	-	TRBV28	TRBJ2-2	CASSTDSGTGELFF	TGTGCCAGCAGTACGGACTCGGGGACCGGGGAGCTGTTTTTT
-	16	-	TRBV18	TRBJ1-4	CASSPLRGSLNEKLFF	TGTGCCAGCTCACCTCTCCGAGGCAGTCTTAATGAAAAACTGTTTTTT
-	17	TRBD2	TRBV3-1/TRBV3-2	TRBJ2-5	CASSQLGLAGGLETQYF	TGTGCCAGCAGCCAACTTGGACTAGCGGGAGGGTTGGAGACCCAGTACTTC
-	18	TRBD2	TRBV3-1/TRBV3-2	TRBJ2-2	CASSLPGLAASNTGELFF	TGTGCCAGCAGCCTCCCCGGACTAGCGGCCTCGAACACCGGGGAGCTGTTTTTT
-	14	TRBD1	TRBV19	TRBJ1-1	CASKRQGASFEAFF	TGTGCCAGCAAGCGACAGGGGGCGAGTTTTGAAGCTTTCTTT
-	15	-	TRBV5-4	TRBJ1-6	CASSLAPGNNSPLHF	TGTGCCAGCAGCTTGGCTCCGGGAAATAATTCACCCCTCCACTTT
-	16	-	TRBV7-2	TRBJ1-1	CASSLVMGQPGTEAFF	TGTGCCAGCAGCTTAGTTATGGGGCAGCCTGGAACTGAAGCTTTCTTT
-	13	TRBD1	TRBV18	TRBJ1-1	CASSGQVGTEAFF	TGTGCCAGCTCCGGACAGGTCGGCACTGAAGCTTTCTTT
-	14	-	TRBV6-5	TRBJ1-2	CASSYNQGLEGYTF	TGTGCCAGCAGTTATAACCAGGGGTTGGAGGGCTACACCTTC
-	14	TRBD2	TRBV3-1/TRBV3-2	TRBJ2-5	CASSQPTSEETQYF	TGTGCCAGCAGCCAACCGACTAGCGAAGAGACCCAGTACTTC
few	17	TRBD1	TRBV24-1	TRBJ2-7	CATSDLDRGRLAYEQYF	TGTGCCACCAGTGATCTGGACAGGGGACGGCTGGCCTACGAGCAGTACTTC
-	16	TRBD2	TRBV7-9	TRBJ2-1	CASSPFGAGVRNEQFF	TGTGCCAGCAGCCCGTTCGGAGCGGGAGTTCGCAATGAGCAGTTCTTC
-	18	TRBD2	TRBV7-7	TRBJ2-3	CASSFPSGSEPSTDTQYF	TGTGCCAGCAGCTTCCCTAGCGGGAGTGAGCCTAGCACAGATACGCAGTATTTT
-	17	TRBD1	TRBV10-3	TRBJ2-7	CAIRDRDSPIHLYEQYF	TGTGCCATCAGGGACCGGGACAGCCCAATTCACCTCTACGAGCAGTACTTC
few	16	TRBD2	TRBV6-5	TRBJ2-1	CASSYSGTSGRGEQFF	TGTGCCAGCAGTTACTCAGGGACTAGCGGGAGAGGTGAGCAGTTCTTC
-	16	TRBD1	TRBV6-1	TRBJ1-5	CASSADRVIDNQPQHF	TGTGCCAGCAGTGCGGACAGGGTCATCGACAATCAGCCCCAGCATTTT
-	14	-	TRBV5-1	TRBJ1-1	CASAIGVPNTEAFF	TGCGCCAGCGCAATAGGGGTACCGAACACTGAAGCTTTCTTT